This T cell receptor (beta chain) was identified in a study of T cell responses to AZD1222 COVID-19 vaccine. General study points: Baseline seropositives among AZD1222 recipients totaled only five to seven. Repertoire samples came only from after the peak T cell response. Females made up more of the donors, who were largely white British, and clonal diversity may have come out too low.

This CDR3 contains 14 residues. Germline V gene lookup returns CDR1 SNHLY and CDR2 FYNNEI. Deletions cut 7 bases from V and 3 bases from J, with 16 bases between. The method was immunoSEQ multiplex PCR; TCRdb's version includes in-frame clones alone and lacks a portion of them. The repertoire includes about 86,000 clones, 78% of them detected once, and over 20% sits in the top ten. As to this clone: The antigen is unknown.

Here the sequenced sample was peripheral blood, taken on day 0 of AZD1222 vaccination. The receptor was isolated from an adult in good health. The chain couples TRBV2 to TRBJ2-7, with D uncertain. The CDR3, as DNA: TGTGCCAGCATATCGGTGCGCGCGAACTACGAGCAGTACTTC. Its translation: CASISVRANYEQYF.